Below, one T cell receptor (beta chain) is given with its context. The data were taken from a study of CD8+CD57+ T cells in acquired aplastic anemia. The sequenced patients had an expansion of CD8+CD57+ cells seen by flow cytometry. TCR beta VDJ and CDR3 profiling used genomic DNA as template. TCRdb ran MiXCR on the reads and lists one entry per CDR3 protein. This table holds roughly 180,000 distinct CDR3 sequences, 48% found once. Germline V CDR1 and CDR2: LGHDT, YNNKEL (reference sequence). The CDR3 consists of 12 residues. V was shortened by 5 bases and J by 9 bases, with 11 bases between the two germline ends.

The specimen was sorted CD4+, CD8+, or CD8+CD57+ T cells (not recorded which) from PBMCs. This sequence was found in a human donor with aplastic anemia. The chain has TRBV3-1 and TRBJ1-3; D uncertain. The CDR3 sequence is CASSGPGGTIYF. CDR3 DNA: TGTGCCAGCAGCGGACCTGGCGGCACCATATATTTT.